These 30 T cell receptor beta chains were all obtained from the same sample, sequenced in a study of T cells after yellow fever vaccination. TCRdb ran MiXCR on the 5' RACE reads and lists one entry per CDR3 protein. The sample carries a few hundred thousand distinct CDR3 sequences, 3.6% recorded once. Material: PBMCs, obtained 15 days after the yellow fever booster vaccination. The receptors were sampled from a man aged 18 to 30 who received the YFV17D yellow fever vaccine.

Ten or more counts support this clonotype. The chain links TRBV18 to TRBJ2-5; D is undetermined. Germline V gene sequence: CDR1 KGHSH, CDR2 LQKENI. The CDR3 has 13 amino acids. V was pared by 4 bases and J by 2 bases, with 8 bases between. As DNA, the CDR3 is TGTGCCAGCTCACGCCAGGCTCAAGAGACCCAGTACTTC. The encoded protein is CASSRQAQETQYF.

This clonotype was counted at least ten times. V and J are TRBV27 and TRBJ2-1; possibly TRBD1 for D (5 bases). Between the trimmed V and J ends, which lost 7 bases and 5 bases, there was a span of 15 bases. Germline V lookup: CDR1 MNHEY, CDR2 SMNVEV (reference sequence). CDR3 length equals 14 residues. The CDR3 loop reads CASTHRLLDNEQFF. DNA of the CDR3: TGTGCCAGCACCCACAGGCTCCTAGACAATGAGCAGTTCTTC.

The chain recombines TRBV5-1 with TRBJ2-1; 8 positions agree with TRBD1. V shed 4 bases and J 6 bases; nucleotides not matched to a gene: 9. Germline V gene lookup returns CDR1 SGHRS and CDR2 YFSETQ. The CDR3 loop spans 15 amino acids. CDR3 sequence reads: CASSQGQVPINEQFF. The CDR3 DNA is TGCGCCAGCAGCCAGGGACAGGTCCCTATCAATGAGCAGTTCTTC.

At least ten counts were recorded for this clonotype. The chain recombines TRBV5-1 with TRBJ2-7; weak D call: TRBD2 (5 bases). There are 15 residues in the CDR3. Germline V gene lookup returns CDR1 SGHRS and CDR2 YFSETQ. Trimming took off 1 base at V and 2 bases at J, with 13 bases between the two ends. CDR3 DNA sequence: TGCGCCAGCAGCTTGTTCCTAGCAGGTACCTACGAGCAGTACTTC. Translated: CASSLFLAGTYEQYF.

The rearrangement links TRBV7-6 to TRBJ2-2; 7 nucleotides line up with TRBD1. Germline loops: CDR1 SGHVS, CDR2 FNYEAQ. This CDR3 region has 17 residues. The V gene end was trimmed by 5 bases and the J gene end by 4 bases; junction bases not matched to a gene: 13. Here the CDR3 reads CASSPIPPTGTTGELFF. CDR3 coding DNA: TGTGCCAGCAGCCCAATACCTCCGACAGGGACCACCGGGGAGCTGTTTTTT. Filled out from reference TRBV7-6 and TRBJ2-2, the complete variable domain reads GAGVSQSPRYKVTKRGQDVALRCDPISGHVSLYWYRQALGQGPEFLTYFNYEAQQDKSGLPNDRFSAERPEGSISTLTIQRTEQRDSAMYRCASSPIPPTGTTGELFFGEGSRLTVL.

This clonotype showed up many times. The chain employs TRBV7-8 and TRBJ2-2; tentatively, D is TRBD2 (6 bases). CDR1 is SGHVS and CDR2 is FQNEAQ in the germline V gene. The CDR3 spans 15 residues. V was clipped by 10 bases and J by 0 bases, with 15 bases between them. In nucleotides, the CDR3 is TGTGCCACTAAAATCGGGGGTTCGAACACCGGGGAGCTGTTTTTT. Its translation is CATKIGGSNTGELFF.

The table lists this clonotype with many counts. Being one base from a much bigger clone, this may be a read error. The chain joins TRBV7-2 to TRBJ2-1; D ambiguous. Germline V gene sequence: CDR1 SGHTA, CDR2 FQGNSA. V lost 1 base and J 3 bases, leaving 4 bases between the germline ends. The CDR3 loop spans 13 amino acids. The CDR3 sequence: CASSLGFYNEQFF. CDR3 in DNA: TGTGCCAGCAGCTTAGGCTTCTACAATGAGCAGTTCTTC.

The J gene is TRBJ2-5, the V gene TRBV4-1; 10 nucleotides align to TRBD2. Germline V gene data show CDR1 as MGHRA and CDR2 as YSYEKL. CDR3 size: 16 residues. After removal of 3 bases from V and 5 bases from J, the junction contained 9 bases not matched to a gene. The CDR3, as DNA: TGCGCCAGCAGCCACTTAGCGGGGGGCGGCGTGGAGACCCAGTACTTC. Translating it yields CASSHLAGGGVETQYF.

The V gene is TRBV10-3, the J gene TRBJ2-3; D uncertain. Per germline, CDR1 ENHRY and CDR2 SYGVKD. The CDR3 totals 14 residues. The V gene lost 0 bases and the J gene lost 4 bases, with 8 bases spanning the gap. The DNA for the CDR3 is TGTGCCATCAGTGAGTCTGGCCGACCAGATACGCAGTATTTT. Translated, it gives CAISESGRPDTQYF.

This clonotype was counted ten times or more. One junction end does not reproduce the germline sequence, and a read error may be involved. V and J are TRBV4-2 and TRBJ2-5; unclear D gene. Germline V gene lookup returns CDR1 LGHNA and CDR2 YNFKEQ. The CDR3 sequence is 13 residues long. The CDR3 DNA reads as TGTGCCAGCAGCCAAGATCCACAAGGGACCCAGTACTTC. Its translation is CASSQDPQGTQYF.

This clonotype has a count of ten or more. The chain uses TRBV5-1 and TRBJ1-3; TRBD1 aligns across 7 bases. Germline V gene lookup returns CDR1 SGHRS and CDR2 YFSETQ. Trimming took 0 bases from V and 1 from J; bases not matched to a gene: 7. The length of the CDR3 is 17 residues. CDR3 DNA sequence: TGCGCCAGCAGCTTGGGACAGGGAGTCGGGTCTGGAAACACCATATATTTT. It codes for CASSLGQGVGSGNTIYF.

This clonotype was observed many times. This chain joins TRBV24-1 and TRBJ2-1; D possibly corresponds to TRBD1 (5 bases). Trimming cost V 1 base and J 7 bases, with 10 bases left between them. This CDR3 is built from 14 residues. From germline, CDR1 is KGHDR and CDR2 SFDVKD. This CDR3 reads CATSDFVRVNEQFF. CDR3 nucleotide sequence: TGTGCCACCAGTGATTTCGTCAGGGTGAATGAGCAGTTCTTC.

The rearrangement uses TRBV29-1 and TRBJ1-1, with a possible D match to TRBD1 (5 bases). Trimming stripped 3 bases from V and 0 bases from J, with 8 bases between. The germline CDR1 and CDR2 sequences are SQVTM and ANQGSEA. The CDR3 contains 13 residues. The CDR3 coding sequence is TGCAGCGTTGATGCAGGGCTGAACACTGAAGCTTTCTTT. This gives the protein CSVDAGLNTEAFF.

Remarks on this clonotype: A much larger clone lies a single base off, so this may be a read error. J is TRBJ1-2 and V is TRBV3-1; 7 nucleotides align to TRBD1. The CDR3 covers 14 residues. Germline assignment: CDR1 LGHDT and CDR2 YNNKEL (reference sequence). The V gene end was trimmed by 4 bases and the J gene end by 5 bases; junction bases not matched to a gene: 7. The chain's CDR3 is CASSRAPGQYGYTF. Written as DNA, the CDR3 is TGTGCCAGCAGCCGAGCACCGGGACAGTATGGCTACACCTTC.

This clonotype was observed at least ten times. The chain employs TRBV20-1 and TRBJ1-5, with D perhaps TRBD1 (5 bases). The CDR3 has 15 amino acids. Germline V gene lookup returns CDR1 DFQATT and CDR2 SNEGSKA (reference sequence). V gave up 2 bases and J gave up 0 bases, with 11 bases separating them. The CDR3 loop reads CSARRRGFSNQPQHF. The DNA of the CDR3 is TGCAGTGCTAGACGAAGGGGCTTTAGCAATCAGCCCCAGCATTTT.

This clonotype was counted ten times or more. One end of the junction is discordant with germline, which a read error may explain. The chain combines TRBV12-3 or TRBV12-4 with TRBJ1-1; 8 positions agree with TRBD1. CDR3 length: 14 amino acids. CDR3 region: CASSTDRADTEVFF. As DNA, the CDR3 is TGTGCCAGCAGTACGGACAGGGCCGACACTGAAGTTTTCTTT.

This clonotype was seen repeatedly, ten times or more. The V and J genes are TRBV20-1 and TRBJ2-1, with 8 nucleotides matching TRBD2. The CDR3 has 13 residues. The J segment lost 1 base and the V segment lost 5 bases, leaving 1 base of the junction unmatched. Germline-derived CDR1 and CDR2 are DFQATT and SNEGSKA (reference sequence). The CDR3 nucleotides read TGCAGTGCTGGACTAGCATCCTACAATGAGCAGTTCTTC. Translation gives CSAGLASYNEQFF.

This clonotype was counted ten times or more. This sequence joins TRBV27 and TRBJ1-1; unclear D gene. Trimming cost V 5 bases and J 3 bases, with 16 bases left between them. The CDR3 is made up of 15 amino acids. CDR1 is MNHEY, CDR2 SMNVEV, per germline (reference sequence). In DNA, the CDR3 is TGTGCCAGCAGTCCCTGGACCCTAGCGTACACTGAAGCTTTCTTT. Translating gives CASSPWTLAYTEAFF.

This clonotype was counted ten times or more. The chain has TRBV5-4 and TRBJ1-2, with TRBD1 matching over 7 bases. In germline, CDR1 is SGHNT, CDR2 YYREEE (reference sequence). The length of the CDR3 is 14 residues. V gave up 0 bases and J gave up 6 bases; unmatched junction bases: 5. Here the CDR3 DNA reads TGTGCCAGCAGCTTGGCCGGAGGGGGCGATGGCTACACCTTC. This codes for CASSLAGGGDGYTF.

This clonotype was seen at least ten times. This rearrangement joins TRBV12-3 or TRBV12-4 to TRBJ1-1; D is ambiguous. V dropped 3 bases and J dropped 1 base, with 6 bases sitting between them. This CDR3 comprises 13 residues. CDR3 amino acids: CASSFGPNTEAFF. CDR3 coding DNA: TGTGCCAGCAGTTTCGGCCCGAACACTGAAGCTTTCTTT.

Many counts were recorded for this clonotype. CDR3 in amino acids: CASSLWGSGENTGELFF. As DNA, the CDR3 is TGTGCCAGCAGTTTATGGGGTAGCGGGGAGAACACCGGGGAGCTGTTTTTT. The chain recombines TRBV12-3 or TRBV12-4 with TRBJ2-2, with 8 bases lining up with TRBD2. Trimming took 2 bases from V and 1 from J; bases not matched to a gene: 6. The CDR3 consists of 17 residues.

In its sample, this clonotype was seen many times. This chain links TRBV5-6 with TRBJ1-5; 8 bases align to TRBD1. Per the germline V gene, CDR1 is SGHDT and CDR2 is YYEEEE. V lost 2 bases, J lost 3 bases, and 10 bases stayed unmatched. This CDR3 is built from 17 residues. Written as DNA, the CDR3 is TGTGCCAGCAGCTTTTGGACAGGGACGCCCTCCAATCAGCCCCAGCATTTT. This sequence encodes CASSFWTGTPSNQPQHF.

This clonotype has just a few counts. V gene TRBV19 combines with J gene TRBJ2-2; tentative D call: TRBD2 (6 bases). Germline V gene sequence: CDR1 LNHDA, CDR2 SQIVND (reference sequence). Trimming took off 4 bases at V and 4 bases at J, with 22 bases between the two ends. The CDR3 has 18 amino acids. CDR3 protein: CASSTRLDHYLSTGELFF. DNA of the CDR3: TGTGCCAGTAGTACCCGACTAGACCACTATTTGAGCACCGGGGAGCTGTTTTTT. The entire variable domain, with the rest obtained from reference TRBV19 and TRBJ2-2, is as follows: DGGITQSPKYLFRKEGQNVTLSCEQNLNHDAMYWYRQDPGQGLRLIYYSQIVNDFQKGDIAEGYSVSREKKESFPLTVTSAQKNPTAFYLCASSTRLDHYLSTGELFFGEGSRLTVL.

This clonotype has ten or more counts. The chain has TRBV4-3 and TRBJ2-7; 8 bases are shared with TRBD2. The CDR3 is 15 residues long. Trimming at V came to 2 bases and at J to 2 bases, leaving 5 bases not matched to a gene. Per the germline V gene, CDR1 is LGHNA and CDR2 is YSLEER. The CDR3 is CASSQTSGGPYEQYF. DNA of the CDR3: TGCGCCAGCAGCCAAACTAGCGGAGGACCCTACGAGCAGTACTTC.

This clonotype showed up many times. The rearrangement joins TRBV6-5 to TRBJ1-2; possibly TRBD1 for D (6 bases). The CDR3 has 15 residues. Germline values: CDR1 MNHEY, CDR2 SVGAGI. The germline V and J ends were trimmed by 4 bases and 0 bases, with 12 bases remaining between them. CDR3 nucleotides: TGTGCCAGCAGTTCGGGGACACTGGCTAACTATGGCTACACCTTC. Residues: CASSSGTLANYGYTF.

This clonotype was counted at least ten times. CDR3 sequence (DNA): TGTGCCAGCAGCTTGGAACAGGGGGCCGGCGGGGAGCTGTTTTTT. This encodes CASSLEQGAGGELFF. The rearrangement links TRBV5-4 to TRBJ2-2; 9 positions match TRBD1. CDR1 is SGHNT and CDR2 is YYREEE in the germline V gene (reference sequence). The ends lost 0 bases at V and 7 bases at J; junction bases unmatched: 4. This CDR3 region has 15 residues.

There are a few counts of this clonotype. This chain connects TRBV2 to TRBJ1-2; unclear D gene. The CDR3 runs 11 residues. In germline, CDR1 is SNHLY, CDR2 FYNNEI. The V end was cut by 7 bases, the J end by 2 bases, with 5 bases between. In DNA, the CDR3 is TGTGCCAGCAACGGAAACTATGGCTACACCTTC. It encodes CASNGNYGYTF. Full variable domain (missing parts from reference TRBV2 and TRBJ1-2): EPEVTQTPSHQVTQMGQEVILRCVPISNHLYFYWYRQILGQKVEFLVSFYNNEISEKSEIFDDQFSVERPDGSNFTLKIRSTKLEDSAMYFCASNGNYGYTFGSGTRLTVV.

This clonotype came up many times. The chain is built from TRBV6-5 and TRBJ1-5; D possibly corresponds to TRBD1 (6 bases). CDR3 size: 12 residues. With 8 bases removed from V and 7 bases from J, the gap between germline ends came to 12 bases. Germline lookup yields CDR1 MNHEY and CDR2 SVGAGI. The CDR3 reads CASGWGRQPQHF. CDR3 in DNA: TGTGCCAGCGGGTGGGGGCGACAGCCCCAGCATTTT.

This clonotype turned up a few times. This chain uses TRBV6-1 with TRBJ2-7, with D perhaps TRBD1 (6 bases). Trimming left V 4 bases short and J 6 bases short, with 19 bases between. Germline CDR1 and CDR2: MNHNS and SASEGT. The CDR3 covers 15 residues. The CDR3 is CASSVQSGVLGEQYF. Written as DNA, the CDR3 is TGTGCCAGCAGTGTACAGTCAGGGGTTTTGGGCGAGCAGTACTTC.

This clonotype was detected many times. The gene calls are TRBV20-1 and TRBJ2-7; D possibly matches TRBD1 or TRBD2 (6 bases each). Between the trimmed V and J ends, which lost 6 bases and 4 bases, there was a span of 13 bases. CDR1 DFQATT and CDR2 SNEGSKA come from the germline V gene (reference sequence). The CDR3 is made up of 12 amino acids. CDR3 coding DNA: TGCAGTGCCCGGAGGGGGGAGTACGAGCAGTACTTC. It is translated as CSARRGEYEQYF.